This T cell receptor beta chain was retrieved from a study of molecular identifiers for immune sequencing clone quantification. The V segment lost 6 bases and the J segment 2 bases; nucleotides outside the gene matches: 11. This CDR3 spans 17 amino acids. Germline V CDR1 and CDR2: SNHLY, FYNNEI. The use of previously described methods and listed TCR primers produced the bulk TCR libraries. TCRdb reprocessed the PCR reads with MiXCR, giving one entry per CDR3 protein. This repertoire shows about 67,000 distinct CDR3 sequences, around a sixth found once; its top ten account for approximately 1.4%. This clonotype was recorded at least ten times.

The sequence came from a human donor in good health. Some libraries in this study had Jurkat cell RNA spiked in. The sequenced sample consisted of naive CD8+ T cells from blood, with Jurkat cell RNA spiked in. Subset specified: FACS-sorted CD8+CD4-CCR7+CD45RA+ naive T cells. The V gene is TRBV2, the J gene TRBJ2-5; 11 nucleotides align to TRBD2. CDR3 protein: CASSGTAGLADQETQYF. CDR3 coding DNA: TGTGCCAGCAGCGGTACAGCGGGACTAGCGGATCAAGAGACCCAGTACTTC.